The 14 T cell receptor beta chains presented below share a single source sample, sequenced in a study of post-analysis software for immune sequencing data. General study points: Five or six TRBV segments were significantly more frequent in patients than in controls. TRBV5-6, TRBV5-1 and TRBV20-1 were among these segments.

Antigens for these TCRs are unknown. Sequencing libraries made from TCR beta cDNA carried unique molecular identifiers. Each CDR3 protein gets one entry after TCRdb re-called the PCR reads with MiXCR. This table has some 800,000 distinct CDR3 sequences, approximately 44% appearing once. Sequencing was performed on blood. The origin of the receptors is a girl aged 5-17 years with multiple sclerosis.

This clonotype was detected only a few times. The chain recombines TRBV2 with TRBJ2-3; D not resolved. Per germline, CDR1 SNHLY and CDR2 FYNNEI. The V and J ends lost 11 bases and 3 bases respectively, with 12 bases between them. There are 12 residues in the CDR3. The CDR3 reads CAVTIKTDTQYF. CDR3 coding DNA: TGTGCCGTAACCATTAAGACAGATACGCAGTATTTT.

This chain joins TRBV28 and TRBJ2-7; 9 bases agree with TRBD2. The CDR3 has 14 residues. The junction had 3 bases not matched to a gene; V was cut back by 6 bases and J by 0 bases. The germline V gene has CDR1 MDHEN and CDR2 SYDVKM. The CDR3 region has the DNA TGTGCCAGCAGCGCGGGACTAGCCTCCTACGAGCAGTACTTC. Amino acids: CASSAGLASYEQYF.

This clonotype was seen a few times. The chain combines TRBV18 with TRBJ2-5; 8 bases line up with TRBD2. Trimming cost V 3 bases and J 7 bases; bases outside gene matches: 13. This CDR3 contains 16 residues. Germline V lookup: CDR1 KGHSH, CDR2 LQKENI. The CDR3 DNA follows: TGTGCCAGCTCACCTGGACTAGCTGACCACTCCGGGACCCAGTACTTC. Translating it yields CASSPGLADHSGTQYF. Together with reference TRBV18 and TRBJ2-5, the CDR3 gives the full variable domain: NAGVMQNPRHLVRRRGQEARLRCSPMKGHSHVYWYRQLPEEGLKFMVYLQKENIIDESGMPKERFSAEFPKEGPSILRIQQVVRGDSAAYFCASSPGLADHSGTQYFGPGTRLLVL.

The chain combines TRBV29-1 with TRBJ2-1; TRBD1 or TRBD2 may be the D gene (5 bases each). The CDR3 length is 15 residues. V was cut by 3 bases and J by 6 bases, with 18 bases left in between. From germline, CDR1 is SQVTM and CDR2 ANQGSEA. The CDR3, as DNA: TGCAGCGTTGAGACCGGGACGGCCTCAGGCAATGAGCAGTTCTTC. It translates to CSVETGTASGNEQFF.

V and J are TRBV4-3 and TRBJ2-3; D not resolved. Trimming shortened V by 3 bases and J by 0 bases, and 19 bases separated the two germline ends. The CDR3 sequence is 18 residues long. Germline loops: CDR1 LGHNA, CDR2 YSLEER. CDR3 region: CASSQFPGSSLSTDTQYF. In DNA form, the CDR3 reads TGCGCCAGCAGCCAGTTCCCCGGGTCTTCTCTTAGCACAGATACGCAGTATTTT.

This chain joins TRBV5-6 and TRBJ2-7; TRBD1 might be the D (6 bases). Judging by the DNA end, TRBJ2-5 fits better; the J call may be wrong. The CDR3 consists of 13 residues. The germline V gene has CDR1 SGHDT and CDR2 YYEEEE. The DNA for the CDR3 is TGTGCCAGCAGCATACCAGGGGTTGAGACCCAGTACTTC. Its protein is CASSIPGVETQYF.

The chain couples TRBV7-2 to TRBJ2-7; 7 bases fit TRBD1. The CDR3 is 12 amino acids. The V and J ends lost 7 bases and 2 bases, in that order; junction bases with no gene match: 2. The germline V gene has CDR1 SGHTA and CDR2 FQGNSA. The CDR3 loop reads CASKGQAYEQYF. CDR3 bases: TGTGCCAGCAAAGGACAGGCCTACGAGCAGTACTTC.

CDR3: CASSLTGDYKNIQYF. The CDR3 DNA is TGTGCCAGCAGCTTAACGGGGGATTACAAAAACATTCAGTACTTC. The chain has TRBV7-3 and TRBJ2-7; D is tentatively TRBD1 or TRBD2 (5 bases each). The J call is doubtful: the DNA matches TRBJ2-4 better. CDR1 is SGHTA and CDR2 is FQGTGA in the germline V gene. The length of the CDR3 is 15 residues.

With regard to this clonotype: This CDR3 is missing its conserved last phenylalanine or tryptophan, likely due to a read error. The rearrangement links TRBV5-1 to TRBJ2-1, with TRBD1 matching over 10 bases. This CDR3 has 15 residues. Germline V CDR1 and CDR2: SGHRS, YFSETQ. Trimming at V came to 3 bases and at J to 12 bases, leaving 12 bases not matched to a gene. In DNA, the CDR3 is TGCGCCAGCAGCTCTCCCGGGACAGGGGTAGGTGTGCAGTTCGTC. It encodes CASSSPGTGVGVQFV.

The V gene is TRBV29-1, the J gene TRBJ2-6; 8 bases fit TRBD2. CDR3 size: 17 residues. From germline, CDR1 is SQVTM and CDR2 ANQGSEA. Unmatched junction bases numbered 5, after V lost 1 base and J lost 0 bases. The CDR3 nucleotides are TGCAGCGTTGAAGCCCCCGGGACTAGCTCTGGGGCCAACGTCCTGACTTTC. Translation: CSVEAPGTSSGANVLTF.

The chain joins TRBV18 to TRBJ1-5; possibly TRBD1 for D (6 bases). V lost 8 bases to trimming and J lost 0 bases, with 20 bases between them. The CDR3 runs to 17 residues. Germline V gene sequence: CDR1 KGHSH, CDR2 LQKENI. The CDR3 here is CASTEDSGGGSNQPQHF. As DNA, the CDR3 is TGTGCCAGCACTGAGGACTCCGGGGGCGGTAGCAATCAGCCCCAGCATTTT.

This chain joins TRBV9 and TRBJ2-7; 7 bases match TRBD2. Germline-derived CDR1 and CDR2 are SGDLS and YYNGEE. The V gene end was trimmed by 0 bases and the J gene end by 5 bases; junction bases not matched to a gene: 11. The CDR3 has 16 residues. The CDR3 here is CASSVASGREFHEQYF. DNA of the CDR3: TGTGCCAGCAGCGTAGCTTCCGGGCGGGAGTTCCACGAGCAGTACTTC.

This chain links TRBV5-1 with TRBJ2-1, with D uncertain. Germline CDR1 SGHRS, CDR2 YFSETQ. The CDR3 is 13 amino acids. The germline V and J ends were trimmed by 4 bases and 7 bases, with 12 bases remaining between them. Here the CDR3 reads CASSPPLGNEQFF. For the CDR3, the DNA is TGCGCCAGCAGCCCTCCCCTAGGAAATGAGCAGTTCTTC.

V and J are TRBV15 and TRBJ2-5; a weak D match, TRBD1 (5 bases). V dropped 0 bases and J dropped 5 bases, with 7 bases sitting between them. The CDR3 runs to 13 residues. Germline assignment: CDR1 LNHNV and CDR2 YYDKDF (reference sequence). Here the CDR3 reads CATSREAGETQYF. Written as DNA, the CDR3 is TGTGCCACCAGCAGAGAGGCAGGGGAGACCCAGTACTTC.